This is a list of T cell receptor beta chains from one sample in a study of blood T cell repertoires in COVID-19. Data came from immunoSEQ multiplex PCR; TCRdb stores just in-frame clones and leaves some out. The sample has 15,000 to 20,000 clones; roughly 89% are singletons. The sample was peripheral blood. The receptors here all came from a human donor in a cohort sampled during active COVID-19. Both conserved end residues are part of each CDR3. A D gene is named only where the DNA matches it firmly. Only part of the rows carry a size: once, few, many, or a class if the clone is expanded.

TRBJ2-1	TRBD2	TRBV7-9	-	TGTGCCAGCAGCCCGCGACTAGCCCCCGGGGGATACAATGAGCAGTTCTTC	CASSPRLAPGGYNEQFF
TRBJ2-7	TRBD1	TRBV5-4	few	TGTGCCAGCAGCGGAGGGGACAGGGCCGAGCAGTACTTC	CASSGGDRAEQYF
TRBJ1-1	-	TRBV11-2	-	TGTGCCAGCAGCAACGGACAGAGAAACACTGAAGCTTTCTTT	CASSNGQRNTEAFF
TRBJ1-3	-	TRBV7-8	-	TGTGCCAGCAGCTTGACCGGGACATACTCTGGAAACACCATATATTTT	CASSLTGTYSGNTIYF
TRBJ2-1	TRBD2	TRBV19	-	TGTGCCAGTAGCCGGACTAGCGGGCTTGAGGTGTTCTTC	CASSRTSGLEVFF
TRBJ2-1	TRBD1	TRBV10-3	-	TGTGCCATCGCTTCGGGACAGACTATAACCTACAATGAGCAGTTCTTC	CAIASGQTITYNEQFF
TRBJ2-3	-	TRBV9	-	TGTGCCAGCAGCGTAGCGGGAATAACAGATACGCAGTATTTT	CASSVAGITDTQYF
TRBJ2-7	-	TRBV18	-	TGTGCCAGCTCGCCAATTGATCGCCAAGGAGCCCACGAGCAGTACTTC	CASSPIDRQGAHEQYF
TRBJ1-1	TRBD1	TRBV6-5	-	TGTGCCAGCAGAATATGGACGACAGGGCGGACTGAAGCTTTCTTT	CASRIWTTGRTEAFF
TRBJ1-4	-	TRBV5-1	few	TGCGCCAGCAACCGAGGACAGCCCCATGAAAAACTGTTTTTT	CASNRGQPHEKLFF
TRBJ2-3	TRBD2	TRBV30	-	TGTGCCTGGAGTGTACCCTCTAGCGGGAGGTCCACAGATACGCAGTATTTT	CAWSVPSSGRSTDTQYF
TRBJ2-6	TRBD2	TRBV9	-	TGTGCCAGCAGCGTAGTGGGAGGGCCAGGCCGGGGAGGGGCCAACGTCCTGACTTTC	CASSVVGGPGRGGANVLTF
TRBJ1-5	TRBD1	TRBV18	-	TGTGCCAGCTCTCCACAGGGGGCAGTGGGCAATCAGCCCCAGCATTTT	CASSPQGAVGNQPQHF
TRBJ2-2	-	TRBV24-1	-	TGTGCCACCAGTGAGACAGTTTCCACCGGGGAGCTGTTTTTT	CATSETVSTGELFF
TRBJ2-2	-	TRBV4-1	-	TGCGCCAGCAGCCAAGTGCAGATCACCGGGGAGCTGTTTTTT	CASSQVQITGELFF
TRBJ1-4	-	TRBV5-4	-	TGTGCCAGCAGCCGTCCGGGACTGGAGGGTGAAAAACTGTTTTTT	CASSRPGLEGEKLFF
TRBJ2-5	TRBD2	TRBV19	-	TGTGCCAGTAGTATAAGCGGGGGAAGGGAGACCCAGTACTTC	CASSISGGRETQYF
TRBJ1-2	TRBD1	TRBV19	-	TGTGCCAGTAGTATAGGGGTCGGGACAGGGGCTGGCTACACCTTC	CASSIGVGTGAGYTF
TRBJ2-5	-	TRBV3-1/TRBV3-2	-	TGTGCCAGCAGCCAAGACTACCCGCCGGGAGCTAAAGAGACCCAGTACTTC	CASSQDYPPGAKETQYF
TRBJ1-2	-	TRBV7-9	-	TGTGCCAGCAGCTTGGGGGGAAAGGGTGGCTACACCTTC	CASSLGGKGGYTF